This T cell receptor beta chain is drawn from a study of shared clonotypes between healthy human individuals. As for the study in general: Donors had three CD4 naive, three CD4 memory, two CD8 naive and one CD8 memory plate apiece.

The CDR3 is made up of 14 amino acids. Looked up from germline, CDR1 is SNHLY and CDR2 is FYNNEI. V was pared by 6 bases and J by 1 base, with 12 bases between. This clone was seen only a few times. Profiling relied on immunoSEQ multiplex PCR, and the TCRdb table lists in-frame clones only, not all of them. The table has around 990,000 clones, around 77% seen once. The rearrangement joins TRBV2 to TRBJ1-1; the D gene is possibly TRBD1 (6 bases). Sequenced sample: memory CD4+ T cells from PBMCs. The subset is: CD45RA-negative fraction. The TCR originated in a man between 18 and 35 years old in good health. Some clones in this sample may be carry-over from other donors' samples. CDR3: CASRNRATNTEAFF. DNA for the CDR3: TGTGCCAGCAGAAACAGGGCCACGAACACTGAAGCTTTCTTT.